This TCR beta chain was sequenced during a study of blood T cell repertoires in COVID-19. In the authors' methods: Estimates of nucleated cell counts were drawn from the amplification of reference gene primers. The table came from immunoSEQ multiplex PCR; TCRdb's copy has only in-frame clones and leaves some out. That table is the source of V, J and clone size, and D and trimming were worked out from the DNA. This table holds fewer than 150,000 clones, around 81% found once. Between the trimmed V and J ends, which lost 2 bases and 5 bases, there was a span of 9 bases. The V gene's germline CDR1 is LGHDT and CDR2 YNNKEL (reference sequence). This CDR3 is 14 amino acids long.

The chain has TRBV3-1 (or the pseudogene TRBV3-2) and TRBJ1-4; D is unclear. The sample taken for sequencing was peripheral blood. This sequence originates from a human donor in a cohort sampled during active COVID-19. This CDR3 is CASSQTVPNEKLFF. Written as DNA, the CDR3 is TGTGCCAGCAGCCAAACAGTTCCCAATGAAAAACTGTTTTTT.